The clone carrying this T cell receptor beta chain was seen ten or more times. The antigen remains unidentified. This sample was taken from a study of blood T cells in healthy people across ages. Notes on the study in general: Expanded clonotype shifts may have been confounded, as the donors had an unknown CMV status. More naive CD4+ cells and higher diversity were found in long-lived than in aged donors.

Healthy individuals of Caucasian origin from Russia, aged roughly 6 to 90, served as donors. A second PCR of 7 to 11 cycles used a sample-barcoded 5' primer and a J-beta primer mix. TCRdb passed the 5' RACE reads through MiXCR, listing each CDR3 protein once. This table has around 800,000 distinct CDR3 sequences, about a quarter appearing once. V trimming: 4 bases; J trimming: 5 bases; junction bases outside the gene matches: 8. CDR3 size: 15 residues. The V gene's germline CDR1 is SGHAT and CDR2 FQDESV (reference sequence). In addition, the sample was reused for a study of T cells of mothers and their children. From that study: The overlap seen between related mothers and children slightly exceeded that of unrelated pairs, though not significantly.

The receptor was isolated from a boy between 10 and 17 years old in good health. The sample comprised blood. The rearrangement links TRBV11-1 to TRBJ2-5; TRBD1 matches 9 bases. The CDR3 spells CASSSYRGQGETQYF. DNA of the CDR3: TGTGCCAGCAGCTCTTACAGGGGGCAGGGGGAGACCCAGTACTTC. The full variable domain, in which reference TRBV11-1 and TRBJ2-5 provide the parts outside the CDR3, is EAEVAQSPRYKITEKSQAVAFWCDPISGHATLYWYRQILGQGPELLVQFQDESVVDDSQLPKDRFSAERLKGVDSTLKIQPAELGDSAMYLCASSSYRGQGETQYFGPGTRLLVL.